These 26 T cell receptor beta chains were all obtained from the same sample, sequenced in a study of memory CD4+ T cells and cytomegalovirus serostatus. The sort gate was single viable CD3+CD4+CD8-CD45RO+ cells for memory CD4+ T cells. Only in-frame clones appear in the TCRdb table, and some are missing; sequencing was by immunoSEQ multiplex PCR. In the table there are around 32,000 clones, about 75% of which are singletons. The sequencing input was memory CD4+ T cells from blood. The receptors originated from an adult in good health and CMV-seronegative. Some clones in this sample may be carry-over from other donors' samples.

V usage is TRBV7-2 and J usage is TRBJ1-6; tentative D call: TRBD1 (5 bases). The CDR3 is 16 residues long. Germline CDR1 reads SGHTA; CDR2 reads FQGNSA. The V end was cut by 0 bases, the J end by 3 bases, with 9 bases between. CDR3 residues: CASSLAGADYNSPLHF. CDR3 nucleotides: TGTGCCAGCAGCTTAGCCGGGGCTGACTATAATTCACCCCTCCACTTT.

The chain recombines TRBV7-6 with TRBJ2-5; perhaps TRBD2 as D (6 bases). CDR3 length: 15 amino acids. V dropped 4 bases and J dropped 3 bases, with 15 bases sitting between them. CDR1 is SGHVS, CDR2 FNYEAQ, per germline. CDR3 DNA: TGTGCCAGCAGCTCGCCCGCCCCGGGGGAAGAGACCCAGTACTTC. Amino acids: CASSSPAPGEETQYF. Combining the CDR3 with reference TRBV7-6 and TRBJ2-5 gives the whole variable domain GAGVSQSPRYKVTKRGQDVALRCDPISGHVSLYWYRQALGQGPEFLTYFNYEAQQDKSGLPNDRFSAERPEGSISTLTIQRTEQRDSAMYRCASSSPAPGEETQYFGPGTRLLVL.

The genes are TRBV11-3 and TRBJ2-1, with D unresolved. The CDR3 is 14 residues long. The germline V gene encodes CDR1 SGHNT and CDR2 YENEEA. Between the trimmed V and J ends, which lost 5 bases and 6 bases, there was a span of 14 bases. In DNA form, the CDR3 reads TGTGCCAGCAGCCGCGGCCTTAGTGCCAATGAGCAGTTCTTC. Translation: CASSRGLSANEQFF.

V gene TRBV6-6 combines with J gene TRBJ1-2; tentatively, D is TRBD1 (6 bases). The CDR3 is made up of 16 amino acids. V was pared by 2 bases and J by 4 bases, with 17 bases between. CDR1 is MNHNY and CDR2 is SVGAGI in the germline V gene (reference sequence). The CDR3 is CASSYMPGEDGYGYTF. DNA of the CDR3: TGTGCCAGCAGTTACATGCCAGGGGAGGATGGCTATGGCTACACCTTC.

This clone was observed a single time. V usage is TRBV6-5 and J usage is TRBJ2-7; 9 bases are shared with TRBD2. The CDR3 contains 15 residues. Germline V CDR1 and CDR2: MNHEY, SVGAGI. V lost 6 bases, J lost 0 bases, and 6 bases stayed unmatched. CDR3 sequence reads: CASSKTSGSSYEQYF. The DNA for the CDR3 is TGTGCCAGCAGCAAGACTAGCGGTTCCTCCTACGAGCAGTACTTC.

This clone was picked up one time. The chain combines TRBV7-2 with TRBJ2-1, with 7 bases fitting TRBD2. J was trimmed by 3 bases and V by 5 bases; bases with no gene match: 7. Germline loops: CDR1 SGHTA, CDR2 FQGNSA. This CDR3 spans 15 amino acids. CDR3 amino acids: CASSAPGLHYNEQFF. Written as DNA, the CDR3 is TGTGCCAGCAGCGCCCCGGGACTACACTACAATGAGCAGTTCTTC.

This chain uses TRBV28 with TRBJ1-1; D call uncertain. V lost 3 bases and J 6 bases, leaving 8 bases between the germline ends. Germline V lookup: CDR1 MDHEN, CDR2 SYDVKM. CDR3 size: 12 residues. CDR3 residues: CASSFVRAEAFF. DNA for the CDR3: TGTGCCAGCAGTTTCGTAAGGGCTGAAGCTTTCTTT.

This rearrangement joins TRBV7-2 to TRBJ2-5; D is unresolved. This CDR3 contains 15 residues. CDR1 and CDR2 (germline): SGHTA, FQGNSA. Deletions cut 0 bases from V and 5 bases from J, with 13 bases between. The CDR3 bases are TGTGCCAGCAGCTTAGCGCTACTTAGTCGGGAGACCCAGTACTTC. Its translation is CASSLALLSRETQYF.

The CDR3 spells CASRGHSSPLDTQYF. The CDR3 nucleotides are TGTGCCAGTAGGGGGCATAGCTCCCCGCTGGATACGCAGTATTTT. This sequence joins TRBV19 and TRBJ2-3; weak D call: TRBD1 (5 bases). Germline assignment: CDR1 LNHDA and CDR2 SQIVND (reference sequence). V lost 6 bases and J 6 bases, leaving 19 bases between the germline ends. The length of the CDR3 is 15 residues.

The chain couples TRBV10-3 to TRBJ1-2; possible D gene TRBD1, 6 bases. Germline CDR1 and CDR2: ENHRY and SYGVKD. Trimming took off 2 bases at V and 5 bases at J, with 12 bases between the two ends. The length of the CDR3 is 14 residues. CDR3 amino acids: CAISERAGEYGYTF. The CDR3 coding sequence is TGTGCCATCAGTGAGCGGGCAGGGGAGTATGGCTACACCTTC.

The chain recombines TRBV2 with TRBJ1-1; D remains ambiguous. CDR1 and CDR2 (germline): SNHLY, FYNNEI. CDR3 length equals 13 residues. The germline V and J ends were trimmed by 6 bases and 0 bases, with 8 bases remaining between them. CDR3 DNA: TGTGCCAGCAGGTTTCAGGTGAACACTGAAGCTTTCTTT. Its protein is CASRFQVNTEAFF. Full variable domain (remainder filled in from reference TRBV2 and TRBJ1-1): EPEVTQTPSHQVTQMGQEVILRCVPISNHLYFYWYRQILGQKVEFLVSFYNNEISEKSEIFDDQFSVERPDGSNFTLKIRSTKLEDSAMYFCASRFQVNTEAFFGQGTRLTVV.

The chain has TRBV27 and TRBJ2-5, with 11 bases matching TRBD2. In germline, CDR1 is MNHEY, CDR2 SMNVEV (reference sequence). V lost 7 bases, J lost 4 bases, and 5 bases stayed unmatched. The CDR3 sequence is 14 residues long. DNA for the CDR3: TGTGCCAGCAAGACTAGCGGGAAAGGAGAGACCCAGTACTTC. Translated, it gives CASKTSGKGETQYF.

The rearrangement links TRBV6-1 to TRBJ2-4; a weak D match, TRBD2 (6 bases). Germline CDR1 is MNHNS and CDR2 is SASEGT. This CDR3 is built from 17 residues. V lost 0 bases, J lost 9 bases, and 21 bases lay in between. The chain's CDR3 is CASSEALFGGKRSIQYF. The CDR3 DNA follows: TGTGCCAGCAGTGAAGCGCTTTTCGGGGGAAAGAGGTCCATTCAGTACTTC.

This clone was seen just once. The chain is built from TRBV27 and TRBJ2-5; 11 bases match TRBD2. This CDR3 spans 18 amino acids. Germline values: CDR1 MNHEY, CDR2 SMNVEV (reference sequence). V was clipped by 6 bases and J by 4 bases; unmatched bases: 16. The CDR3 sequence is CASSLGPSGGRGIETQYF. The CDR3 DNA is TGTGCCAGCAGCCTCGGGCCTAGCGGGGGGAGAGGCATAGAGACCCAGTACTTC.

The gene calls are TRBV10-3 and TRBJ2-3; TRBD2 matches 7 bases. Trimming removed 6 bases from V and 4 bases from J; junction bases left unmatched: 7. This CDR3 contains 14 residues. Germline CDR1 and CDR2: ENHRY and SYGVKD. CDR3: CAISGGGRADTQYF. CDR3 coding DNA: TGTGCCATCAGCGGCGGGGGAAGGGCAGATACGCAGTATTTT.

This CDR3 reads CAISHRQGMNTEAFF. DNA of the CDR3: TGTGCCATCAGTCACAGACAGGGGATGAACACTGAAGCTTTCTTT. The rearrangement links TRBV10-3 to TRBJ1-1; TRBD1 aligns across 8 bases. In germline, CDR1 is ENHRY, CDR2 SYGVKD. After removal of 5 bases from V and 0 bases from J, the junction contained 5 bases not matched to a gene. The CDR3 totals 15 residues.

This clone was detected a few times. CDR3 amino acids: CASSLASRPEQYF. CDR3 sequence (DNA): TGTGCCAGCAGCTTAGCGTCCAGGCCCGAGCAGTACTTC. The rearrangement joins TRBV7-6 to TRBJ2-7; D gene ambiguous. V lost 0 bases, J lost 6 bases, and 9 bases lay in between. Germline CDR1 reads SGHVS; CDR2 reads FNYEAQ. This CDR3 is built from 13 residues.

V usage is TRBV7-2 and J usage is TRBJ2-7; D call uncertain. V was clipped by 1 base and J by 0 bases, with 13 bases between them. The germline gives CDR1 SGHTA, CDR2 FQGNSA. The CDR3 covers 16 residues. Written as DNA, the CDR3 is TGTGCCAGCAGCTTAGTGGGCAGGACGAGCTCCTACGAGCAGTACTTC. It translates to CASSLVGRTSSYEQYF.

The chain carries TRBV27 and TRBJ1-2; the match to TRBD1 covers 8 bases. This CDR3 comprises 14 residues. V dropped 5 bases and J dropped 7; count of bases not matched to a gene: 9. Germline loops: CDR1 MNHEY, CDR2 SMNVEV (reference sequence). The DNA for the CDR3 is TGTGCCAGCAGTCCGGGAGGACAGGGCGGTGGCTACACCTTC. Translation gives CASSPGGQGGGYTF.

In nucleotides, the CDR3 is TGCGCCAGCAGCTTGGACAGGGCGGGGGGTCCCTACACCTTC. Encoded protein: CASSLDRAGGPYTF. The V and J genes are TRBV5-1 and TRBJ1-2, with D possibly matching TRBD1 (6 bases). The germline V gene encodes CDR1 SGHRS and CDR2 YFSETQ. V gave up 0 bases and J gave up 10 bases, with 16 bases separating them. CDR3 length: 14 amino acids.

V usage is TRBV2 and J usage is TRBJ1-1, with a possible D match to TRBD1 (6 bases). CDR1 and CDR2 (germline): SNHLY, FYNNEI. V shed 2 bases and J shed 0 bases, with 10 bases lying between them. The CDR3 sequence is 15 residues long. The CDR3: CASSERSGVNTEAFF. CDR3 sequence (DNA): TGTGCCAGCAGTGAACGGTCAGGGGTGAACACTGAAGCTTTCTTT. Full variable domain (missing parts from reference TRBV2 and TRBJ1-1): EPEVTQTPSHQVTQMGQEVILRCVPISNHLYFYWYRQILGQKVEFLVSFYNNEISEKSEIFDDQFSVERPDGSNFTLKIRSTKLEDSAMYFCASSERSGVNTEAFFGQGTRLTVV.

This clone was observed a single time. The genes are TRBV2 and TRBJ1-2; 11 bases fit TRBD1. The CDR3 contains 14 residues. Germline trimming cut 8 bases from V and 8 bases from J; bases unmatched to any gene: 10. Germline lookup yields CDR1 SNHLY and CDR2 FYNNEI. The CDR3 region has the DNA TGTGCCAGCGGAGGCCGGGACAGGGGGGAGGGCTACACCTTC. Protein product: CASGGRDRGEGYTF.

This chain uses TRBV7-2 with TRBJ2-1; the D gene is possibly TRBD1 (6 bases). Germline V gives CDR1 SGHTA, CDR2 FQGNSA. Trimming left V 5 bases short and J 9 bases short, with 14 bases between. The CDR3 runs 13 residues. The CDR3 DNA reads TGTGCCAGCAGCCTTCGACAGGACGGTGAGCAGTTCTTC. Translated, it gives CASSLRQDGEQFF.

This clone is a singleton in its sample. This sequence joins TRBV29-1 and TRBJ2-7, with D possibly being TRBD2 (5 bases). The V and J ends lost 8 bases and 12 bases respectively, with 20 bases between them. The germline gives CDR1 SQVTM, CDR2 ANQGSEA. This CDR3 spans 11 amino acids. CDR3 protein: CSMLTSGTMYF. For the CDR3, the DNA is TGCAGCATGCTGACGAGCGGTACGATGTACTTC.

The chain has TRBV5-6 and TRBJ2-1, with D maybe TRBD2 (5 bases). CDR1 SGHDT and CDR2 YYEEEE come from the germline V gene. V lost 3 bases to trimming and J lost 0 bases, with 19 bases between them. The CDR3 loop spans 18 amino acids. The CDR3 reads CASSSRASRLISYNEQFF. CDR3 sequence (DNA): TGTGCCAGCAGCTCTCGGGCTAGCCGGCTCATCTCCTACAATGAGCAGTTCTTC.

The chain uses TRBV10-2 and TRBJ1-2, with D unresolved. V dropped 0 bases and J dropped 1 base, with 12 bases sitting between them. CDR1 is WSHSY, CDR2 SAAADI, per germline. The CDR3 has 16 residues. The CDR3 protein is CASSESRSRLNYGYTF. DNA for the CDR3: TGCGCCAGCAGTGAGTCGCGGTCCAGGCTTAACTATGGCTACACCTTC.